This TCR beta chain was recovered during a study of T cell repertoires in cytomegalovirus infection. In the study overall: Public TCR beta signatures marked donors with CMV infection and the matching HLA. Whole-study results and caveats: CMV-specific HLA-C-restricted TCR beta clonotypes dominated the ex vivo response. Based on cumulative public TCR beta family frequency, carriers of CMV plus the relevant HLA were identified.

From the reads, TCRdb called clonotypes with MiXCR, one entry per CDR3 protein. The sample records some 800,000 distinct CDR3 sequences, almost 30% being singletons. V dropped 2 bases and J dropped 4 bases, with 11 bases sitting between them. CDR3 size: 15 residues. Concerning this clonotype itself: Its target is unknown.

J is TRBJ2-2 and V is TRBV12-3 or TRBV12-4, with D maybe TRBD2 (5 bases). The receptor was isolated from a human donor in good health (CMV status not recorded). Some clones in this sample may be carry-over from other donors' samples. The sequencing used cultured CD8+ T cells from PBMCs, collected from culture after CMV antigen stimulation. CDR3 sequence: CASSLKDWGTGELFF. In DNA form, the CDR3 reads TGTGCCAGCAGTTTAAAGGACTGGGGCACCGGGGAGCTGTTTTTT.